These T cell receptor beta chains were read from a single sample in a study of T cells in Graves' hyperthyroidism and ophthalmopathy. TCRdb passed the multiplex PCR reads through MiXCR, listing each CDR3 protein once. The sample consists of under 800,000 distinct CDR3 sequences, about 15% of them appearing once. Input material: blood. Every receptor here comes from a woman aged 18-29 years with Graves' hyperthyroidism. Both conserved end residues are part of each CDR3. Fields, in order: CDR3 length, D gene, clone size, V gene, J gene, CDR3 DNA, CDR3 protein. D genes are given only for firm matches. Size is omitted from some rows. Given values are once, few, many or a class for expanded clones.

>15|TRBD1|many|TRBV7-9|TRBJ1-1
TGTGCCAGCAGCCCCGACAGGGCACTGAACACTGAAGCTTTCTTT
CASSPDRALNTEAFF
>15|TRBD1|.|TRBV29-1|TRBJ1-2
TGCAGCGTTGAAGATCGTTTAGGGACAGTATATGGCTACACCTTC
CSVEDRLGTVYGYTF
>15|TRBD2|few|TRBV20-1|TRBJ2-1
TGCAGTGCTAGGCTACTAGCGGGGAAATACAATGAGCAGTTCTTC
CSARLLAGKYNEQFF
>13|.|few|TRBV20-1|TRBJ2-7
TGCAGTGCTAGTAACACAACCGGGGTGGGGCAGTACTTC
CSASNTTGVGQYF
>14|.|many|TRBV2|TRBJ2-3
TGTGCCAGCAGTGTTGACAGTGGGGCAGATACGCAGTATTTT
CASSVDSGADTQYF
>18|TRBD2|few|TRBV11-2|TRBJ2-1
TGTGCCAGCAGCTTACGGACTAGCGGGAGTTTCCCCTACAATGAGCAGTTCTTC
CASSLRTSGSFPYNEQFF
>14|TRBD2|.|TRBV12-3/TRBV12-4|TRBJ2-1
TGTGCCAGCAGTCGCCGACTAGCGGGAGTCGAGCAGTTCTTC
CASSRRLAGVEQFF
>14|.|.|TRBV20-1|TRBJ2-7
TGCAGTGCTTCGACATGGACCATCTCCTACGAGCAGTACTTC
CSASTWTISYEQYF
>16|TRBD1|few|TRBV6-2/TRBV6-3|TRBJ1-5
TGTGCCAGCAGTTCCCACGGGACAGGGGGCAGTCAGCCCCAGCATTTT
CASSSHGTGGSQPQHF
>16|.|many|TRBV6-2/TRBV6-3|TRBJ1-1
TGTGCCAGCAGTTACGCGATCCTCAGGGAGGGCACTGAAGCTTTCTTT
CASSYAILREGTEAFF
>16|.|few|TRBV4-3|TRBJ2-3
TGCGCCAGCAGCCGACGGGACTTACCTAGCACAGATACGCAGTATTTT
CASSRRDLPSTDTQYF
>13|TRBD2|.|TRBV12-3/TRBV12-4|TRBJ2-5
TGTGCCAGCAGTTTCGGCGGGAGTGAGACCCAGTACTTC
CASSFGGSETQYF
>15|TRBD2|many|TRBV2|TRBJ2-1
TGTGCCAGCAGTGAAAGTCTAGCGGGATCACATGAGCAGTTCTTC
CASSESLAGSHEQFF
>13|.|few|TRBV14|TRBJ2-7
TGTGCCAGCAGCCAAGTCAGGGCTTACGAGCAGTACTTC
CASSQVRAYEQYF
>14|.|many|TRBV20-1|TRBJ2-5
TGCAGTGCTAGAGATTTTCCCAGGGAAGAGACCCAGTACTTC
CSARDFPREETQYF
>11|.|.|TRBV29-1|TRBJ2-2
TGCAGCGTTCGGGAGACCGGGGAGCTGTTTTTT
CSVRETGELFF
>14|TRBD1|.|TRBV27|TRBJ1-1
TGTGCCAGCAGTACGGGACAGAGAAACACTGAAGCTTTCTTT
CASSTGQRNTEAFF
>13|.|many|TRBV20-1|TRBJ1-1
TGCAGTGGAACGAGGGGGGTAGTCGATGAAGCTTTCTTT
CSGTRGVVDEAFF
>14|.|many|TRBV3-1|TRBJ1-2
TGTGCCAGCAGCCTCTCAGCCTTTTATTATGGCTACACCTTC
CASSLSAFYYGYTF
>15|TRBD1|.|TRBV7-9|TRBJ2-7
TGTGCCAGCAGCTACCGGGACAGCGGCAACTACGAGCAGTACTTC
CASSYRDSGNYEQYF
>14|.|many|TRBV20-1|TRBJ1-1
TGCAGTGCTCCCCACACGAGAATTACGGCTGAAGCTTTCTTT
CSAPHTRITAEAFF
>11|.|once|TRBV2|TRBJ2-1
TGTGCCAGCAGGAAAGCGGGTTCCACGTTCTTC
CASRKAGSTFF
>18|TRBD2|many|TRBV3-1|TRBJ2-7
TGTGCCAGCAGCCAAGGTCCCCTTTACGGGAGGGCCCACTACGAGCAGTACTTC
CASSQGPLYGRAHYEQYF
>15|.|.|TRBV4-1|TRBJ1-1
TGCGCCAGCAGCCGAGTACAGAAACAGAACACTGAAGCTTTCTTT
CASSRVQKQNTEAFF
>13|.|many|TRBV30|TRBJ1-1
TGTGCCTTACATCGGACAGAGAACACTGAAGCTTTCTTT
CALHRTENTEAFF
>17|TRBD2|many|TRBV24-1|TRBJ2-1
TGTGCCACCAGTGGCCAGCGGGAGGGCCGCTCCTACAATGAGCAGTTCTTC
CATSGQREGRSYNEQFF